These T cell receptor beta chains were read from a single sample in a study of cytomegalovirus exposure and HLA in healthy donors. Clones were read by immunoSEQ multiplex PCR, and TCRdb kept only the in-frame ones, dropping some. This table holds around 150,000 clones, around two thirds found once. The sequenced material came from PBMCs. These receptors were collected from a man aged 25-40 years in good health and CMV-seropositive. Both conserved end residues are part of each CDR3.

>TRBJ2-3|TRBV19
CASSIDRSRTQYF
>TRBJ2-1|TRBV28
CASRTTSTYNEQFF
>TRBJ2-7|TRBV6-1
CASSEAGGSLAGDEQYF
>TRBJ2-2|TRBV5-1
CASSLTGVDTGELFF
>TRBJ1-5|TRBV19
CSSGVTGNQPQHF
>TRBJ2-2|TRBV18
CASSLIAAQGPYTGELFF
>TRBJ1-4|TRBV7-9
CASRGTQGTDEKLFF
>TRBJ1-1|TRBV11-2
CASRSGRGELNTEAFF
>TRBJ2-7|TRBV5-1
CASARWTGNEQYF
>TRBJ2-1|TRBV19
CASTPGGRRGGYNEQFF
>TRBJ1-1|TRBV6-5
CASSPETTGDTEAFF
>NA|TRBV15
CATSREQGVNEQYF
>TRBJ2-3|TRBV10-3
CAISDGTSGGDTQYF
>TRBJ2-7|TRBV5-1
CASSSEGGFPNEQYF
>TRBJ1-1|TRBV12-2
CASRHTAHGTGSNTEAFF
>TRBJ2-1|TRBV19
CASSQRTGSDEQFF
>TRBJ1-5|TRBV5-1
CASSFLLELFNQPQHF
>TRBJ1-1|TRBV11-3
CASSLEDRRSTEAFF
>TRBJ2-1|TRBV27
CASTPTGANEQFF
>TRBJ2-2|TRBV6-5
CASMQGGNTGELFF
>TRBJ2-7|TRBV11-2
CASSLEGQGAKYF
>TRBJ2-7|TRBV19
CASSSPIRDRAYEQYF
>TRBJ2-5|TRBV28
CASSFRTGDRQETQYF
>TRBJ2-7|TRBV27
CASSLSPTGNYEQYF
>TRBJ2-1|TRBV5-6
CASSLSSSYHRSYNEQFF
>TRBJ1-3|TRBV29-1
CSVGQGSSTIYF
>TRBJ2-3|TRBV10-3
CAISESFRYTDTQYF
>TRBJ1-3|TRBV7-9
CASSYTQGAIGNTIYF
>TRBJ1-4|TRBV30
CAWEGPEANEKLFF
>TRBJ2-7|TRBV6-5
CASSLQGDGAYEQYF
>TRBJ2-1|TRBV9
CASSVARGPPYNEQFF
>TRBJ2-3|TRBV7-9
CSSAFSPLQGGSTDTQYF
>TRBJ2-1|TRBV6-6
CASSYSGAGVREFF
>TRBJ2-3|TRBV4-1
CASSQLGDPDTQYF
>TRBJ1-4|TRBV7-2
CASSPSLASLPSGLFF
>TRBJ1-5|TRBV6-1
CASSEHMGADQPQHF
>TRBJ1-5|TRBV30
CAWGAGDGNQPQHF
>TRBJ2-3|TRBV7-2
CASSFRGGFVDTQYF
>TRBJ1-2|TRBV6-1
CASSDSVRGGYTF
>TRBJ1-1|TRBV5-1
CASSLGAGNTEAFF
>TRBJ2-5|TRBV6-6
CASSIRLAGSGETQYF
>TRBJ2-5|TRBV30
CAWSVGGETQYF
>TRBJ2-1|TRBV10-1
CASSDTGGALNEQFF
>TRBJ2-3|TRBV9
CASSVQYYTDTQYF
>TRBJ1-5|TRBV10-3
CATAQQLSNQPQHF
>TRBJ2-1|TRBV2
CASSERLAGAQFF